This TCR beta chain is from a study of identical twins. Unique molecular identifiers were present on cDNA, and template switching added a universal primer site. MiXCR, applied by TCRdb to the 5' RACE reads, yields one record per CDR3 protein. The sample includes 500,000 to 600,000 distinct CDR3 sequences, less than 25% of them seen just once. Trimming cost V 4 bases and J 3 bases, with 16 bases left between them. This CDR3 spans 16 amino acids. This sample also belongs to another study, concerning T cells expressing NK-cell markers. That paper notes: The CD3+CD56-NKG2C+ fraction of four donors was likewise dominated by these clonotypes.

This receptor was obtained from a woman under 30 in good health. The chain employs TRBV12-3 or TRBV12-4 and TRBJ1-5; no definite D call. The sequenced sample consisted of CD4+ T cells sorted from blood. CDR3 in DNA: TGTGCCAGCAGTTATCTATCAGGAATAAACAATCAGCCCCAGCATTTT. Translating gives CASSYLSGINNQPQHF.